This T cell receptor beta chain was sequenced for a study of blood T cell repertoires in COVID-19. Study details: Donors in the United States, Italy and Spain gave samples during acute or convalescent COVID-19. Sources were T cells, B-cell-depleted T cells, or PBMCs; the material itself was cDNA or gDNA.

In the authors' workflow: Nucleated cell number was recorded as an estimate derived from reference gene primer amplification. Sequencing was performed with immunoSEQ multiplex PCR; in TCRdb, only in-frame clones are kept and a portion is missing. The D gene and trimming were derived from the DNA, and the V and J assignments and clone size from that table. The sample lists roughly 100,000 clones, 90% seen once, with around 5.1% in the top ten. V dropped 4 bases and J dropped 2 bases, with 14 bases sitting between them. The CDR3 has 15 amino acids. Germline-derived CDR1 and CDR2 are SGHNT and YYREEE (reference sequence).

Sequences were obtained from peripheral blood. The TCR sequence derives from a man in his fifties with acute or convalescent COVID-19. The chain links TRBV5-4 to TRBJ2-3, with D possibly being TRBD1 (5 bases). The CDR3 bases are TGTGCCAGCAGCCTTGTCAGGGTGGACACAGATACGCAGTATTTT. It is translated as CASSLVRVDTDTQYF.